This TCR beta chain was recovered during a study of chemoradiotherapy in HPV16-positive cancers. General study results and limits: For HPV16-positive patients, expanding HPV-responsive T cells associated with longer recurrence-free survival. During treatment, candidate HPV-specific clones and E7-related motifs expanded in tumor. The functional HPV-specific definition rests on just a couple of HPV16-positive patients.

This CDR3 spans 14 amino acids. Trimming at V came to 9 bases and at J to 6 bases, leaving 8 bases not matched to a gene. Germline V CDR1 and CDR2: WNHNN, SYGVQD (reference sequence). Assay used: immunoSEQ multiplex PCR; TCRdb lists only in-frame clones, some missing. The sample records approximately 58,000 clones, about 88% being singletons. This clone occurred a few times. Its antigen is not known. The chain links TRBV10-1 to TRBJ2-2, with 9 bases lining up with TRBD1. The receptor was derived from a human donor with HPV-associated anogenital cancer. The material sequenced was blood, taken from a patient who underwent chemoradiotherapy. The CDR3 loop reads CASRLDRGAGELFF. Here the CDR3 DNA reads TGCGCCAGTAGATTGGACAGGGGCGCCGGGGAGCTGTTTTTT.